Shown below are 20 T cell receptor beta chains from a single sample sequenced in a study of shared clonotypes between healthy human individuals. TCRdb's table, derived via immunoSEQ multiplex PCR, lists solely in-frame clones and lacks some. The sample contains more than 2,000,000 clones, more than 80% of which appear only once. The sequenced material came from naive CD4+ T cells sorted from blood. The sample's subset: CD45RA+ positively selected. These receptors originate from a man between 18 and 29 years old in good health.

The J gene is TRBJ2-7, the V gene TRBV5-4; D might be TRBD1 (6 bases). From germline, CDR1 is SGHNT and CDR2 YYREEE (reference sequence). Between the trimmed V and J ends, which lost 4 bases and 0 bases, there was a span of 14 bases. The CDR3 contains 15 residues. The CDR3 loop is CASSPETGLSYEQYF. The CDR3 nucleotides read TGTGCCAGCAGCCCCGAGACAGGCCTCTCCTACGAGCAGTACTTC.

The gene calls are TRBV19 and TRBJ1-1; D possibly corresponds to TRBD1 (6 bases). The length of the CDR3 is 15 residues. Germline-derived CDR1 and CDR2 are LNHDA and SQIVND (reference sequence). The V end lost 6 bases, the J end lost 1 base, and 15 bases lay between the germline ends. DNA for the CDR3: TGTGCCAGTAGCCCAACGTGGGGGGCGAACACTGAAGCTTTCTTT. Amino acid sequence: CASSPTWGANTEAFF.

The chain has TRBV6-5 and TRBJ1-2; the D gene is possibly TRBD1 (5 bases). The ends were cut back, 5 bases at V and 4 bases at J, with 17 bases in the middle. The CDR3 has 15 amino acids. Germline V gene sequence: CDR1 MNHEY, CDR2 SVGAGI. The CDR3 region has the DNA TGTGCCAGCAGTCGGGGGACCGCTAGTTTCTATGGCTACACCTTC. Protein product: CASSRGTASFYGYTF.

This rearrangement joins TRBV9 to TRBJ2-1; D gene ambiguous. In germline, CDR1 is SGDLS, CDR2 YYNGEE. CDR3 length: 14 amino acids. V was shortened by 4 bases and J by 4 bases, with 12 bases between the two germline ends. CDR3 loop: CASSHSDDYNEQFF. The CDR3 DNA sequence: TGTGCCAGCAGCCATTCCGACGATTACAATGAGCAGTTCTTC.

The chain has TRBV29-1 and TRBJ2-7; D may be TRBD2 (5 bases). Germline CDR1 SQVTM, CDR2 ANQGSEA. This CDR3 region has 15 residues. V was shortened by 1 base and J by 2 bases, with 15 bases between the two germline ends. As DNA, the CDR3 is TGCAGCGTTGAAGGTCGCAGCGGAGGAACCTACGAGCAGTACTTC. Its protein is CSVEGRSGGTYEQYF.

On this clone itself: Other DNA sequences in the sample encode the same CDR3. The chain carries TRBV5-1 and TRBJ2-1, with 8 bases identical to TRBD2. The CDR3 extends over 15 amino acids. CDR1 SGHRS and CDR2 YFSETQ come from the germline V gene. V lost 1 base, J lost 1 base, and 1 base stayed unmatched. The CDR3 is CASSLTSGSYNEQFF. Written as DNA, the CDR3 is TGCGCCAGCAGCTTGACTAGCGGATCCTACAATGAGCAGTTCTTC.

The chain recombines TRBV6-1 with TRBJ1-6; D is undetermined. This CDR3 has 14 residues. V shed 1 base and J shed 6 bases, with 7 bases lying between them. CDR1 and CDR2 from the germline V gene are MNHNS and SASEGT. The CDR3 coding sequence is TGTGCCAGCAGTGAAGTTTGGTCTAATTCACCCCTCCACTTT. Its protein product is CASSEVWSNSPLHF.

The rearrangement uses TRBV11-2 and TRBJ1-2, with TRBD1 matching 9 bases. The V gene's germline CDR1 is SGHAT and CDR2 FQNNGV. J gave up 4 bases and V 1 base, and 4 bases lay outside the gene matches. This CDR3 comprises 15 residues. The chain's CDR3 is CASSLGTGVSYGYTF. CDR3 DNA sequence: TGTGCCAGCAGCTTAGGGACAGGGGTTTCCTATGGCTACACCTTC.

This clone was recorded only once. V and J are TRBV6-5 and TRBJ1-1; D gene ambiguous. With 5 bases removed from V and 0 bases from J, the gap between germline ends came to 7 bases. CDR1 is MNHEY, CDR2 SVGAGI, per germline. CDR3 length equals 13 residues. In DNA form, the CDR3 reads TGTGCCAGCAGTGAACGGATGAACACTGAAGCTTTCTTT. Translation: CASSERMNTEAFF.

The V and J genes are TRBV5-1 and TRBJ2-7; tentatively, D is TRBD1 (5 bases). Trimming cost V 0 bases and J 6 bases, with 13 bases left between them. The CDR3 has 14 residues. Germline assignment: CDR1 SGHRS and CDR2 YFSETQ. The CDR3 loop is CASSLGSAGSEQYF. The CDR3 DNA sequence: TGCGCCAGCAGCTTGGGGTCTGCAGGGTCCGAGCAGTACTTC.

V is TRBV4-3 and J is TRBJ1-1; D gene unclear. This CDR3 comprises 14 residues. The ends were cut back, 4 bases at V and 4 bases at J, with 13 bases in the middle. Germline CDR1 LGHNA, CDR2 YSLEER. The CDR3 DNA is TGCGCCAGCAGCCGAGAGGCGCTGGGCACTGAAGCTTTCTTT. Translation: CASSREALGTEAFF.

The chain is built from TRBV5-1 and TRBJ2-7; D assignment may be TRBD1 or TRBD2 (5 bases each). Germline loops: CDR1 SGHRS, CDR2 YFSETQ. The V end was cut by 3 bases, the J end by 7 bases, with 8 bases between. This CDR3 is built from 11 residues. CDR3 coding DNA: TGCGCCAGCAGCTACGAGGGGGAGCAGTACTTC. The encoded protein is CASSYEGEQYF.

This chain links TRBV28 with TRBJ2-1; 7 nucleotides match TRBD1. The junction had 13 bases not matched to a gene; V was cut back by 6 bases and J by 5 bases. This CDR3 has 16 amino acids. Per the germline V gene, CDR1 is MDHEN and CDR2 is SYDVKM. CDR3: CASRSWGTETNNEQFF. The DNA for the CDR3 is TGTGCCAGCAGGTCCTGGGGGACAGAAACCAACAATGAGCAGTTCTTC.

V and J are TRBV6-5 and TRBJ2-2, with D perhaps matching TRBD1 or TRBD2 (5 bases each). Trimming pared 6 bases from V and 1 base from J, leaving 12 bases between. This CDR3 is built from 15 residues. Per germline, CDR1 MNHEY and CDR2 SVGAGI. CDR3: CASRAGTVNTGELFF. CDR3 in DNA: TGTGCCAGCAGAGCCGGGACGGTGAACACCGGGGAGCTGTTTTTT.

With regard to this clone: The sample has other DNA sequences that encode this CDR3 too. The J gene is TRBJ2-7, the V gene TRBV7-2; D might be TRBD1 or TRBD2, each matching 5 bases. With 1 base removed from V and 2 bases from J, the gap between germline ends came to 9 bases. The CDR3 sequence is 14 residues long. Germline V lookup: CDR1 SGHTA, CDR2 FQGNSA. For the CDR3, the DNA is TGTGCCAGCAGCTTAGGGGGGTCCGCCTACGAGCAGTACTTC. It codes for CASSLGGSAYEQYF. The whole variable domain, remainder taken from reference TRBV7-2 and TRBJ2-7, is GAGVSQSPSNKVTEKGKDVELRCDPISGHTALYWYRQSLGQGLEFLIYFQGNSAPDKSGLPSDRFSAERTGGSVSTLTIQRTQQEDSAVYLCASSLGGSAYEQYFGPGTRLTVT.

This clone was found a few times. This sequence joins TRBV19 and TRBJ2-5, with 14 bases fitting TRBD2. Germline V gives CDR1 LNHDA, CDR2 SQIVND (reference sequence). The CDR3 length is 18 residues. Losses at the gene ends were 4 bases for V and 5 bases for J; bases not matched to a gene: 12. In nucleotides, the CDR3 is TGTGCCAGTAGTAACGGACTAGCGGGAGGTTCTATGAGCGAGACCCAGTACTTC. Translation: CASSNGLAGGSMSETQYF.

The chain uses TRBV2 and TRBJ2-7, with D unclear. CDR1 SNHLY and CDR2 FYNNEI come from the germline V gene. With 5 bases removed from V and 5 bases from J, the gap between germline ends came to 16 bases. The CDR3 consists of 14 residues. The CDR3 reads CASSLEKMVHEQYF. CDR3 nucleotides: TGTGCCAGCAGTCTGGAAAAAATGGTCCACGAGCAGTACTTC.

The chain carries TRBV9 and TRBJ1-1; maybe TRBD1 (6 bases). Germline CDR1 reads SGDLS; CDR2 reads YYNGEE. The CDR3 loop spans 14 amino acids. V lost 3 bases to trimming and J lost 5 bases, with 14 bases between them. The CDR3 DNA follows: TGTGCCAGCAGCGCAACAGGGACAAGAACTGAAGCTTTCTTT. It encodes CASSATGTRTEAFF.

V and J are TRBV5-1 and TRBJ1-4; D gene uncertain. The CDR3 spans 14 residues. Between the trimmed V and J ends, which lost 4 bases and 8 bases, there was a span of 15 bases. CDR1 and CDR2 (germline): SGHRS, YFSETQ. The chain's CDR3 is CASSQLLREEKLFF. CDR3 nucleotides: TGCGCCAGCAGCCAACTACTCCGGGAGGAAAAACTGTTTTTT.

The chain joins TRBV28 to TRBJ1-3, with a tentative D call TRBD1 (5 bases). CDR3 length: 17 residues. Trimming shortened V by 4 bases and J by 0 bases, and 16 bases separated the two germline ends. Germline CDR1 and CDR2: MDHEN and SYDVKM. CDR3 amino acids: CASSSRWGRSSGNTIYF. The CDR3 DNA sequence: TGTGCCAGCAGTTCCCGATGGGGCAGGAGCTCTGGAAACACCATATATTTT.